These 25 T cell receptor beta chains were all obtained from the same sample, sequenced in a study of T cell repertoires in cytomegalovirus infection. TCRdb ran MiXCR on the reads and lists one entry per CDR3 protein. The sample includes about 400,000 distinct CDR3 sequences, 34% seen only once; the top ten take about 13%. Their cognate antigens are unknown. Specimen: cultured PBMCs, collected from culture after CMV antigen stimulation. The receptors derive from a human donor in good health (CMV status not recorded). Some clones in this sample may be carry-over from other donors' samples.

The chain links TRBV6-1 to TRBJ2-7; no clear D. The CDR3 consists of 14 residues. The V end lost 0 bases, the J end lost 6 bases, and 12 bases lay between the germline ends. Germline lookup yields CDR1 MNHNS and CDR2 SASEGT. The DNA of the CDR3 is TGTGCCAGCAGTGAAGCGCTTCCGGGCGGCGAGCAGTACTTC. It yields the protein CASSEALPGGEQYF.

The CDR3 protein is CASSPDPQGYNEQFF. The CDR3 DNA is TGTGCCAGCAGTCCCGACCCCCAGGGATACAATGAGCAGTTCTTC. The chain combines TRBV12-3 or TRBV12-4 with TRBJ2-1; possibly TRBD1 for D (5 bases). The CDR3 loop spans 15 amino acids. Trimming took 5 bases from V and 4 from J, leaving 15 bases between them.

There are a few counts of this clonotype. The CDR3 DNA follows: TGTGCCAGTAGTAAGGGGACTAGCGGCCAAGAGACCCAGTACTTC. Translated, it gives CASSKGTSGQETQYF. The chain joins TRBV19 to TRBJ2-5; 11 bases fit TRBD2. V shed 4 bases, J shed 1 base, and the junction held 2 bases outside the gene matches. The germline V gene encodes CDR1 LNHDA and CDR2 SQIVND (reference sequence). This CDR3 contains 15 residues.

The CDR3 loop reads CAISGLESYNEQFF. DNA of the CDR3: TGTGCCATCAGCGGACTAGAGTCCTACAATGAGCAGTTCTTC. The chain is built from TRBV10-3 and TRBJ2-1, with 7 bases identical to TRBD2. Per germline, CDR1 ENHRY and CDR2 SYGVKD. After removal of 6 bases from V and 1 base from J, the junction contained 3 bases not matched to a gene. This CDR3 is 14 amino acids long.

This chain joins TRBV4-2 and TRBJ2-1, with D uncertain. Germline CDR1 reads LGHNA; CDR2 reads YNFKEQ. This CDR3 is built from 14 residues. The V gene lost 3 bases and the J gene lost 5 bases, with 11 bases spanning the gap. The CDR3 reads CASSQPDENNEQFF. CDR3 DNA: TGTGCCAGCAGCCAGCCTGACGAGAACAATGAGCAGTTCTTC.

The table lists this clonotype with a few counts. The chain is built from TRBV19 and TRBJ1-5, with 9 bases fitting TRBD1. From germline, CDR1 is LNHDA and CDR2 SQIVND (reference sequence). Trimming cost V 4 bases and J 3 bases; bases outside gene matches: 4. CDR3 size: 15 residues. The CDR3 DNA sequence: TGTGCCAGTAGTACGGGACAGGGTTACAATCAGCCCCAGCATTTT. It yields the protein CASSTGQGYNQPQHF.

The rearrangement uses TRBV12-3 or TRBV12-4 and TRBJ1-4, with D hard to call. This CDR3 has 13 residues. Trimming left V 7 bases short and J 7 bases short, with 13 bases between. CDR3 sequence: CASNIGLAEKLFF. The CDR3 nucleotides are TGTGCCAGCAATATTGGGCTGGCTGAAAAACTGTTTTTT.

This clonotype was detected a few times. The chain carries TRBV7-2 and TRBJ1-1; D gene ambiguous. CDR3 length: 14 amino acids. From germline, CDR1 is SGHTA and CDR2 FQGNSA. Trimming left V 5 bases short and J 4 bases short, with 14 bases between. The CDR3 bases are TGTGCCAGCAGCCCACAGAGCACGGCCACTGAAGCTTTCTTT. As protein: CASSPQSTATEAFF.

This clonotype came up many times. The rearrangement uses TRBV7-2 and TRBJ1-2; TRBD1 matches at 8 bases. Trimming removed 5 bases from V and 8 bases from J; junction bases left unmatched: 4. CDR3 length: 12 amino acids. Germline V CDR1 and CDR2: SGHTA, FQGNSA. For the CDR3, the DNA is TGTGCCAGCAGCCCTTGGGACAGGGGCTACACCTTC. It specifies CASSPWDRGYTF.

This chain links TRBV19 with TRBJ2-7, with 9 bases that match TRBD1. Germline CDR1 LNHDA, CDR2 SQIVND (reference sequence). V lost 8 bases and J lost 4; bases outside the gene matches: 6. The CDR3 covers 13 residues. The CDR3 nucleotides read TGTGCCAGTTCCGGGACAGGGAGGTACGAGCAGTACTTC. Protein product: CASSGTGRYEQYF.

The genes are TRBV9 and TRBJ2-6; 7 positions agree with TRBD1. The ends lost 1 base at V and 2 bases at J; junction bases unmatched: 3. Germline V lookup: CDR1 SGDLS, CDR2 YYNGEE. The CDR3 runs 16 residues. CDR3 in amino acids: CASSVTDRAGANVLTF. CDR3 nucleotides: TGTGCCAGCAGCGTAACCGACAGGGCTGGGGCCAACGTCCTGACTTTC. Complete variable domain (other parts from reference TRBV9 and TRBJ2-6): DSGVTQTPKHLITATGQRVTLRCSPRSGDLSVYWYQQSLDQGLQFLIQYYNGEERAKGNILERFSAQQFPDLHSELNLSSLELGDSALYFCASSVTDRAGANVLTFGAGSRLTVL.

The V call is TRBV27, the J call TRBJ2-1; 11 positions agree with TRBD2. The ends lost 4 bases at V and 8 bases at J; junction bases unmatched: 13. The CDR3 runs 17 residues. Germline lookup yields CDR1 MNHEY and CDR2 SMNVEV (reference sequence). CDR3 protein: CASSSYLTSGRTDEQFF. The CDR3, as DNA: TGTGCCAGCAGTTCCTACCTCACTAGCGGGAGAACGGATGAGCAGTTCTTC.

The chain recombines TRBV27 with TRBJ1-1; 7 nucleotides line up with TRBD1. The CDR3 is 15 amino acids. V dropped 5 bases and J dropped 4; count of bases not matched to a gene: 10. Germline V lookup: CDR1 MNHEY, CDR2 SMNVEV (reference sequence). The CDR3 bases are TGTGCCAGCAGTCTTCTGAGGTCAGGGGGCACTGAAGCTTTCTTT. Amino acids: CASSLLRSGGTEAFF.

This clonotype was recorded many times. The genes are TRBV6-2 or TRBV6-3 and TRBJ2-1; 12 bases align to TRBD2. The germline V gene has CDR1 MNHEY and CDR2 SVGEGT. The V segment lost 6 bases and the J segment 9 bases; nucleotides outside the gene matches: 6. The length of the CDR3 is 14 residues. DNA of the CDR3: TGTGCCAGCAGCCTGACTAGCGGGAGAGGTGAGCAGTTCTTC. This codes for CASSLTSGRGEQFF.

This clonotype was counted a few times. The gene calls are TRBV12-3 or TRBV12-4 and TRBJ1-2; 7 bases agree with TRBD1. The CDR3 runs to 15 residues. V shed 8 bases and J 1 base; nucleotides not matched to a gene: 10. CDR3 bases: TGTGCCAGCTGGGGACAGTCTATTCTTAACTATGGCTACACCTTC. It specifies CASWGQSILNYGYTF.

The genes are TRBV6-8 and TRBJ1-3; unclear D gene. Germline CDR1 MNHGY, CDR2 SAAAGT. Trimming stripped 0 bases from V and 0 bases from J, with 9 bases between. The CDR3 has 16 amino acids. The DNA for the CDR3 is TGTGCCAGCAGTTACTCAGGGTTCGGCTCTGGAAACACCATATATTTT. This encodes CASSYSGFGSGNTIYF.

About this clonotype itself: At one end the junction does not follow the germline gene, possibly because of a read error. The J gene is TRBJ1-2, the V gene TRBV7-9; 7 bases agree with TRBD1. Germline CDR1 is SEHNR and CDR2 is FQNEAQ (reference sequence). CDR3 length equals 15 residues. The CDR3 nucleotides read TGTGCCAGCAGCTCCAGGGACAGAGCTAACTATGGCTACATCTTC. Amino acids: CASSSRDRANYGYIF. Supplemented by reference TRBV7-9 and TRBJ1-2, the full variable domain reads DTGVSQNPRHKITKRGQNVTFRCDPISEHNRLYWYRQTLGQGPEFLTYFQNEAQLEKSRLLSDRFSAERPKGSFSTLEIQRTEQGDSAMYLCASSSRDRANYGYIFGSGTRLTVV.

The chain uses TRBV6-5 and TRBJ2-1; D gene unclear. The CDR3 sequence is 15 residues long. The germline V gene encodes CDR1 MNHEY and CDR2 SVGAGI. V shed 5 bases and J shed 3 bases, with 14 bases lying between them. The CDR3 DNA reads as TGTGCCAGCAGTAACGGTCCCATTTACTACAATGAGCAGTTCTTC. Residues: CASSNGPIYYNEQFF.

The chain joins TRBV6-6 to TRBJ2-3, with 7 bases aligning to TRBD1. Looked up from germline, CDR1 is MNHNY and CDR2 is SVGAGI (reference sequence). V shed 7 bases, J shed 3 bases, and the junction held 13 bases outside the gene matches. The CDR3 runs 16 residues. CDR3: CASTPLQGKETDTQYF. The CDR3 region has the DNA TGTGCCAGCACCCCGCTACAGGGGAAAGAGACAGATACGCAGTATTTT.

The rearrangement joins TRBV6-1 to TRBJ2-7; 10 bases align to TRBD1. V trimming: 5 bases; J trimming: 4 bases; junction bases outside the gene matches: 11. The CDR3 totals 16 residues. Germline V CDR1 and CDR2: MNHNS, SASEGT. The DNA of the CDR3 is TGTGCCAGCAGTACTCAATCCGGGACAGGGGTTTACGAGCAGTACGTC. Translation: CASSTQSGTGVYEQYV.

V usage is TRBV7-4 and J usage is TRBJ1-5; no clear D gene. Germline assignment: CDR1 SGHVT and CDR2 SQSDAQ. V was shortened by 5 bases and J by 5 bases, with 10 bases between the two germline ends. This CDR3 is 13 amino acids long. The CDR3 nucleotides read TGTGCCAGCAGCCCCCAGGACCATCAGCCCCAGCATTTT. Encoded protein: CASSPQDHQPQHF.

The chain is built from TRBV20-1 and TRBJ2-1; D call uncertain. The CDR3 is made up of 14 amino acids. CDR1 is DFQATT, CDR2 SNEGSKA, per germline (reference sequence). V lost 4 bases, J lost 0 bases, and 10 bases lay in between. The CDR3 sequence: CSATPTTSYNEQFF. CDR3 in DNA: TGCAGTGCTACCCCTACAACCTCCTACAATGAGCAGTTCTTC.

This clonotype was picked up a small number of times. The J gene is TRBJ2-1, the V gene TRBV2; D remains ambiguous. The CDR3 sequence is 13 residues long. Per germline, CDR1 SNHLY and CDR2 FYNNEI. The ends were cut back, 7 bases at V and 6 bases at J, with 13 bases in the middle. DNA for the CDR3: TGTGCCAGCAAACTAAGCTGGGCCAATGAGCAGTTCTTC. This gives the protein CASKLSWANEQFF.

This sequence joins TRBV7-2 and TRBJ1-2; D possibly corresponds to TRBD1 (5 bases). Germline V gene data show CDR1 as SGHTA and CDR2 as FQGNSA. The CDR3 is 14 amino acids. The V gene lost 2 bases and the J gene lost 10 bases, with 17 bases spanning the gap. The chain's CDR3 is CASSLNRQTGDYTF. The CDR3 DNA is TGTGCCAGCAGCTTAAACAGGCAAACGGGTGACTACACCTTC. Looking up the rest from reference TRBV7-2 and TRBJ1-2 gives the full variable domain: GAGVSQSPSNKVTEKGKDVELRCDPISGHTALYWYRQSLGQGLEFLIYFQGNSAPDKSGLPSDRFSAERTGGSVSTLTIQRTQQEDSAVYLCASSLNRQTGDYTFGSGTRLTVV.

This clonotype has more than one count but fewer than ten. The V call is TRBV12-3 or TRBV12-4, the J call TRBJ2-2; D is unresolved. This CDR3 spans 16 amino acids. The V end was cut by 6 bases, the J end by 4 bases, with 18 bases between. CDR3 loop: CASRHLWPSGTGELFF. CDR3 nucleotides: TGTGCCAGCAGACACTTATGGCCTTCTGGCACCGGGGAGCTGTTTTTT.